This TCR beta chain was recorded in a study of blood T cell repertoires in COVID-19. Turning to the study itself: Sample material is recorded as cDNA or gDNA derived from T cells, B-cell-depleted T cells, or PBMCs.

Assay used: immunoSEQ multiplex PCR; TCRdb lists only in-frame clones, some missing. This sample carries 300,000 to 400,000 clones, about nine tenths of them seen once, and the ten largest clones take around 7.9%. Seattle's enrolled individuals joined amid active infection and were then monitored longitudinally. The sample taken for sequencing was peripheral blood. The receptor was isolated from a woman in her seventies with COVID-19, enrolled during active disease.

In nucleotides, the CDR3 is TGTGCCAGCAGTTTCGAGCAGGGGATCGGTGAAGCTTTCTTT. This gives the protein CASSFEQGIGEAFF. The V and J genes are TRBV7-9 and TRBJ1-1; tentative D call: TRBD1 (6 bases). This CDR3 is 14 amino acids long. Looked up from germline, CDR1 is SEHNR and CDR2 is FQNEAQ (reference sequence). V gave up 6 bases and J gave up 7 bases, with 18 bases separating them.